Following are 10 T cell receptor beta chains from one sample sequenced in a study of blood T cell repertoires in COVID-19. Only in-frame clones appear in the TCRdb table, and some are missing; sequencing was by immunoSEQ multiplex PCR. The data show some 240,000 clones, about 80% seen once. The specimen was PBMCs or T cells enriched from blood (not recorded which). Receptors were obtained from a young man with acute COVID-19.

The chain links TRBV7-9 to TRBJ2-1; 9 bases align to TRBD2. Germline V gives CDR1 SEHNR, CDR2 FQNEAQ (reference sequence). The CDR3 is 15 residues long. The V gene end was trimmed by 5 bases and the J gene end by 0 bases; junction bases not matched to a gene: 2. CDR3 in amino acids: CASSLSGSSYNEQFF. The CDR3 DNA follows: TGTGCCAGCAGCCTTAGCGGGAGCTCCTACAATGAGCAGTTCTTC.

The J gene is TRBJ2-3, the V gene TRBV6-5; D gene uncertain. With 8 bases removed from V and 5 bases from J, the gap between germline ends came to 17 bases. The germline CDR1 and CDR2 sequences are MNHEY and SVGAGI. CDR3 size: 14 residues. The CDR3 coding sequence is TGTGCCAGCGACTGGCAATCTCCCGGAGATACGCAGTATTTT. Its translation: CASDWQSPGDTQYF.

The genes are TRBV6-5 and TRBJ1-3; maybe TRBD1 (5 bases). Trimming took off 4 bases at V and 1 base at J, with 8 bases between the two ends. Germline CDR1 is MNHEY and CDR2 is SVGAGI. The CDR3 contains 14 residues. The CDR3 spells CASSLPGSGNTIYF. The CDR3 DNA is TGTGCCAGCAGTTTACCAGGGTCTGGAAACACCATATATTTT.

The chain recombines TRBV2 with TRBJ1-2; 9 bases line up with TRBD1. V trimming: 6 bases; J trimming: 4 bases; junction bases outside the gene matches: 6. CDR3 length: 14 residues. Germline CDR1 is SNHLY and CDR2 is FYNNEI. The CDR3 nucleotides read TGTGCCAGCAGGGACAGGGGACCCACCTATGGCTACACCTTC. It codes for CASRDRGPTYGYTF.

On this clone itself: One end of the junction varies from germline; a read error may be responsible. The J gene is TRBJ2-2, the V gene TRBV5-1, with D hard to call. The V gene's germline CDR1 is SGHRS and CDR2 YFSETQ. The CDR3 is 14 residues long. Written as DNA, the CDR3 is TGTGCCAGCAGCTCGTCCCCGAACACCGGGGAGCTGTTTTTT. Residues: CASSSSPNTGELFF.

This chain uses TRBV7-2 with TRBJ1-2; TRBD1 matches at 10 bases. Germline assignment: CDR1 SGHTA and CDR2 FQGNSA. This CDR3 contains 16 residues. After removal of 4 bases from V and 4 bases from J, the junction contained 9 bases not matched to a gene. The CDR3 DNA follows: TGTGCCAGCAGCTGGACAGGGGGGGATTTGGTCTATGGCTACACCTTC. Translated, it gives CASSWTGGDLVYGYTF.

The rearrangement links TRBV11-2 to TRBJ2-7, with D unresolved. CDR3 length: 13 amino acids. Germline V gives CDR1 SGHAT, CDR2 FQNNGV. Trimming shortened V by 1 base and J by 3 bases, and 7 bases separated the two germline ends. CDR3 bases: TGTGCCAGCAGCTTAGGTAATAACTACGAGCAGTACGTC. Protein product: CASSLGNNYEQYV.

The rearrangement links TRBV7-8 to TRBJ1-5; D may be TRBD1 (5 bases). The CDR3 extends over 15 amino acids. Per the germline V gene, CDR1 is SGHVS and CDR2 is FQNEAQ. Deletions cut 5 bases from V and 2 bases from J, with 13 bases between. The CDR3 region is CASSGDRGGNQPQHF. The CDR3 DNA sequence: TGTGCCAGCAGCGGGGACCGGGGGGGCAATCAGCCCCAGCATTTT.

The V and J genes are TRBV19 and TRBJ1-1; D is perhaps TRBD1 (5 bases). Trimming stripped 7 bases from V and 7 bases from J, with 16 bases between. CDR1 and CDR2 (germline): LNHDA, SQIVND (reference sequence). CDR3 length: 13 residues. CDR3 in amino acids: CASIPQVSDEAFF. The CDR3 DNA follows: TGTGCCAGTATCCCACAGGTTTCCGATGAAGCTTTCTTT.

The chain carries TRBV18 and TRBJ2-6, with D perhaps matching TRBD2 (5 bases). V lost 3 bases to trimming and J lost 4 bases, with 16 bases between them. Germline V CDR1 and CDR2: KGHSH, LQKENI. The CDR3 length is 17 residues. The CDR3 region is CASSPISGGFGANVLTF. CDR3 in DNA: TGTGCCAGCTCACCGATATCTGGCGGGTTCGGGGCCAACGTCCTGACTTTC.